The 12 T cell receptor beta chains listed next were all sequenced from one sample in a study of identical twins. From the 5' RACE reads, TCRdb called clonotypes with MiXCR, one entry per CDR3 protein. The sample carries approximately 620,000 distinct CDR3 sequences, 8.6% recorded once. These same records also appear under a second study, on yellow fever vaccine responses in identical twins.

The sample taken for sequencing was PBMCs. These receptors all stem from a woman under 30 in good health.

This clonotype has ten or more counts. The chain has TRBV24-1 and TRBJ2-5; D is unresolved. This CDR3 contains 15 residues. The ends were cut back, 2 bases at V and 6 bases at J, with 15 bases in the middle. The V gene's germline CDR1 is KGHDR and CDR2 SFDVKD. CDR3 region: CATSDSAPVKKTQYF. CDR3 sequence (DNA): TGTGCCACCAGTGATTCTGCCCCCGTGAAGAAGACCCAGTACTTC.

This clonotype appeared many times. The V call is TRBV20-1, the J call TRBJ1-5; D unclear. V was clipped by 2 bases and J by 11 bases, with 19 bases between them. CDR1 is DFQATT and CDR2 is SNEGSKA in the germline V gene (reference sequence). The CDR3 has 14 amino acids. The CDR3 sequence is CSARPGPAERAQHF. As DNA, the CDR3 is TGCAGTGCTAGACCCGGACCGGCGGAGAGGGCCCAGCATTTT.

The table lists this clonotype with many counts. The chain employs TRBV5-1 and TRBJ2-1; no clear D. The CDR3 spans 14 residues. Trimming stripped 2 bases from V and 5 bases from J, with 11 bases between. Germline V gene lookup returns CDR1 SGHRS and CDR2 YFSETQ. The CDR3 nucleotides are TGCGCCAGCAGCTTCGGGCTGGTTAACAATGAGCAGTTCTTC. Protein sequence: CASSFGLVNNEQFF.

This chain joins TRBV6-2 or TRBV6-3 and TRBJ2-5, with TRBD1 matching 8 bases. Germline CDR1 and CDR2: MNHEY and SVGEGT. V dropped 6 bases and J dropped 5; count of bases not matched to a gene: 11. This CDR3 region has 15 residues. CDR3 in amino acids: CASRPGQATLETQYF. DNA of the CDR3: TGTGCCAGCAGACCGGGACAGGCCACCCTGGAGACCCAGTACTTC.

This chain links TRBV11-2 with TRBJ2-1, with D maybe TRBD1 (6 bases). The CDR3 runs 15 residues. The V gene lost 5 bases and the J gene lost 8 bases, with 19 bases spanning the gap. CDR1 SGHAT and CDR2 FQNNGV come from the germline V gene. The chain's CDR3 is CASSPMRQGRDEQFF. In DNA, the CDR3 is TGTGCCAGCAGCCCAATGCGGCAGGGGCGAGATGAGCAGTTCTTC.

In this sample, this clonotype turned up a few times. This chain links TRBV3-1 with TRBJ1-2; 7 bases match TRBD1. Germline trimming cut 4 bases from V and 9 bases from J; bases unmatched to any gene: 11. CDR1 and CDR2 (germline): LGHDT, YNNKEL (reference sequence). The CDR3 sequence is 14 residues long. In DNA form, the CDR3 reads TGTGCCAGCAGCCCCTCGGGACAGTTCATAAGCTACACCTTC. Translating it yields CASSPSGQFISYTF.

This clonotype came up a few times. The J gene is TRBJ2-7, the V gene TRBV7-2; D is uncertain. Between the trimmed V and J ends, which lost 3 bases and 2 bases, there was a span of 8 bases. This CDR3 has 13 residues. From germline, CDR1 is SGHTA and CDR2 FQGNSA. The CDR3 nucleotides read TGTGCCAGCAGCTTCGACACGACCTACGAGCAGTACTTC. This translates into CASSFDTTYEQYF.

Concerning this clonotype itself: A junction boundary mismatches the germline segment, possibly from a read error. CDR3 coding DNA: TGTGCTAGCAGCTTATCTACTAGCGGCAAGCAGTTCTTC. It specifies CASSLSTSGKQFF. The chain is built from TRBV7-7 and TRBJ2-1, with 8 bases identical to TRBD2. The germline V gene has CDR1 SSHAT and CDR2 FNYEAQ (reference sequence). The CDR3 runs 13 residues.

This clonotype was seen repeatedly, ten times or more. The V call is TRBV12-3 or TRBV12-4, the J call TRBJ1-1, with 9 bases aligning to TRBD1. Trimming took 4 bases from V and 4 from J; bases not matched to a gene: 4. The CDR3 has 14 residues. CDR3 residues: CASSYRDRVTEAFF. The CDR3 nucleotides read TGTGCCAGCAGTTACCGGGACAGGGTCACTGAAGCTTTCTTT.

The chain links TRBV7-3 to TRBJ2-6; 14 nucleotides align to TRBD2. CDR3 length: 20 residues. With 4 bases clipped from V and 3 bases from J, the junction kept 11 bases outside the gene matches. Looked up from germline, CDR1 is SGHTA and CDR2 is FQGTGA. Written as DNA, the CDR3 is TGTGCCAGCAGCTCCACTCGACTAGCGGGGGGGCCAGGTGGGGCCAACGTCCTGACTTTC. Protein product: CASSSTRLAGGPGGANVLTF.

The chain employs TRBV13 and TRBJ1-2; the D is unclear. V was pared by 7 bases and J by 4 bases, with 16 bases between. This CDR3 has 14 residues. CDR1 and CDR2 (germline): PRHDT, FYEKMQ (reference sequence). CDR3 DNA: TGTGCCAGCAACACCACGGACGGCCCCTATGGCTACACCTTC. Translated, it gives CASNTTDGPYGYTF.

This clonotype was detected many times. The chain combines TRBV29-1 with TRBJ2-5, with a weak D call TRBD2 (5 bases). CDR1 is SQVTM, CDR2 ANQGSEA, per germline. Trimming cost V 4 bases and J 4 bases, with 10 bases left between them. This CDR3 contains 12 residues. The CDR3 reads CSVAGEGETQYF. The CDR3 nucleotides read TGCAGCGTTGCCGGGGAAGGAGAGACCCAGTACTTC.